This TCR beta chain comes out of a study of early T cells in non-severe SARS-CoV-2 infection. Study at large: Investigators sequenced bulk RNA drawn from unsorted whole blood, and chains remained unpaired.

Trimming removed 5 bases at V and 2 bases at J, with 10 bases between. This CDR3 contains 13 residues. The germline V gene has CDR1 SQVTM and CDR2 ANQGSEA. Study-wide points: Lookups in VDJdb leaned toward anti-spike CD8 responses and missed private and CD4 specificities.

This clonotype was picked up many times. Its matching antigen is unknown. The protocol attached unique molecular identifiers to individual cDNA molecules. A single record per CDR3 protein comes from TCRdb applying MiXCR to the 5' RACE reads. This table holds 55,000 to 85,000 distinct CDR3 sequences, 12% found once. The rearrangement links TRBV29-1 to TRBJ2-1; D gene ambiguous. Material: whole blood. The TCR comes from an adult who was a healthcare worker with PCR-confirmed SARS-CoV-2 infection or an uninfected control (not recorded which). The CDR3 spells CSVMRTPYNEQFF. The CDR3 coding sequence is TGCAGCGTTATGAGAACCCCCTACAATGAGCAGTTCTTC.